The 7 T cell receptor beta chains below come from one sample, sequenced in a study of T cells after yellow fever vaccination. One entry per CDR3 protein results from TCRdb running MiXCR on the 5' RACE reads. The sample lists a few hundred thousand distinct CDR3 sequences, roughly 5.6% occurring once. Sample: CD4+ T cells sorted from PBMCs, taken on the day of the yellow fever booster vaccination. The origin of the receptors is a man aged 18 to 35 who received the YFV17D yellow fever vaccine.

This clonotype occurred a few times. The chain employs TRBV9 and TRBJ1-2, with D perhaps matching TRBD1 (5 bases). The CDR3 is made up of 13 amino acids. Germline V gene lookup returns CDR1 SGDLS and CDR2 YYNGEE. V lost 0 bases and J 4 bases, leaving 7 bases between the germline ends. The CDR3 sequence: CASSVAGTYGYTF. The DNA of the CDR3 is TGTGCCAGCAGCGTAGCAGGGACCTATGGCTACACCTTC. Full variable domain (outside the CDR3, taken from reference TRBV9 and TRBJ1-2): DSGVTQTPKHLITATGQRVTLRCSPRSGDLSVYWYQQSLDQGLQFLIQYYNGEERAKGNILERFSAQQFPDLHSELNLSSLELGDSALYFCASSVAGTYGYTFGSGTRLTVV.

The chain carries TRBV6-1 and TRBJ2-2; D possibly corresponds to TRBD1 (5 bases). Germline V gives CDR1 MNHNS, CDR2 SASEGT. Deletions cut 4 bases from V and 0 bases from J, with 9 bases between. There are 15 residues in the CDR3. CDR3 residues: CASSVGHTNTGELFF. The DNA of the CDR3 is TGTGCCAGCAGTGTTGGACACACGAACACCGGGGAGCTGTTTTTT.

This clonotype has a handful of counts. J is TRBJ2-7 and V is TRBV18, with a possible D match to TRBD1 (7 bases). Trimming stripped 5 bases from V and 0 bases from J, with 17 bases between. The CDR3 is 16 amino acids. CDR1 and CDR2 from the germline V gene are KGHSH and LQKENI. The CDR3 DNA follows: TGTGCCAGCTCAACGGTTCAGGGGGGAAGCTCCTACGAGCAGTACTTC. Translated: CASSTVQGGSSYEQYF.

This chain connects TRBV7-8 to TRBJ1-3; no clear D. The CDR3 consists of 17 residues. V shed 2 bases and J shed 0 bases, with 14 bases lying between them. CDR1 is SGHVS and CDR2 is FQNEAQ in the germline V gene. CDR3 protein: CASSLPRVLSSGNTIYF. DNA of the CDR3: TGTGCCAGCAGCTTACCGCGAGTCTTGAGCTCTGGAAACACCATATATTTT.

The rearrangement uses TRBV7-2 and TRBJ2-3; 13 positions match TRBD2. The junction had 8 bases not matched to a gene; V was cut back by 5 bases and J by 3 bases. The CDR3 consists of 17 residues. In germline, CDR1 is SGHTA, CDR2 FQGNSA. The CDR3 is CASSVLLAGGPTDTQYF. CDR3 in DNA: TGTGCCAGCAGCGTCCTACTAGCGGGGGGGCCGACAGATACGCAGTATTTT.

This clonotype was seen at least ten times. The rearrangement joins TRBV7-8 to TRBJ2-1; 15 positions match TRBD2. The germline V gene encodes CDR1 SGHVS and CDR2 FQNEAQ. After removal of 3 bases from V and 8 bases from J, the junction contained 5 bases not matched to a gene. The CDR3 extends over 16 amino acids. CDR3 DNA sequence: TGTGCCAGCAGCTTGGGGACTAGCGGGAGGATGGATGAGCAGTTCTTC. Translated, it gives CASSLGTSGRMDEQFF.

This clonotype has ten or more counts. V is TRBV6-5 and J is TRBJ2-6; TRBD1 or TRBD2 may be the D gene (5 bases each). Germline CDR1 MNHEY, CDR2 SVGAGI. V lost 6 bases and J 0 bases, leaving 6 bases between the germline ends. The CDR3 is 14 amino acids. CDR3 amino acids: CASSGASGANVLTF. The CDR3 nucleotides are TGTGCCAGCAGCGGGGCCTCTGGGGCCAACGTCCTGACTTTC.